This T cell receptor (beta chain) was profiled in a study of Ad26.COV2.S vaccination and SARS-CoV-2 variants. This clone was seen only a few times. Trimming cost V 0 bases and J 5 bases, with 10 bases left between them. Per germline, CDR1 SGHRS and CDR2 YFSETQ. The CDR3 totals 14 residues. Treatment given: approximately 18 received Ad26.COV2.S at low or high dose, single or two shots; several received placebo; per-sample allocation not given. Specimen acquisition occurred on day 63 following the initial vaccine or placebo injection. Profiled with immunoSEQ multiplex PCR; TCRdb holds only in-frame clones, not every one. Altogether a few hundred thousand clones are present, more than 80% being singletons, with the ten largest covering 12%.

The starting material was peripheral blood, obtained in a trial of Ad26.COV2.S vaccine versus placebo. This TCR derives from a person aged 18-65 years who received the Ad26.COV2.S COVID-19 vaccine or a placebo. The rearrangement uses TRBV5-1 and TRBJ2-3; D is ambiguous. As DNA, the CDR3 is TGCGCCAGCAGCTTGGAACAGATTGGAGATACGCAGTATTTT. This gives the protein CASSLEQIGDTQYF.